This record concerns one TCR beta chain sequence. The specificity of this receptor is unknown. Per-base qualities were not stored, and no clone one base away is much larger. In the germline V gene (reference sequence), CDR1 corresponds to SEHNR and CDR2 to FQNEAQ. The CDR3 numbers 17 residues from cysteine through phenylalanine. The CDR3 DNA has 51 bases and is translated from base 1. V lost 5 bases and J lost 1 base, and the count of bases not matched to a germline gene is 9. The data belong to a study of post-analysis software for immune sequencing data (dated by TCRdb to about 2015). Notes on the research overall: Recorded disease courses included relapsing-remitting, secondary progressive and progressive-relapsing multiple sclerosis, with some patients lacking subtype annotation. A subset of samples was prepared in parallel using single-end sample barcoding, then pooled and co-amplified after Illumina adapter ligation. The patient repertoires were compared against approximately twelve previously published healthy control repertoires obtained from donors aged roughly 6 to 28 years. Results the study describes overall, beyond this receptor: Direct clustering with F measure revealed strong co-clustering of samples prepared in the same batch, which led to a batch-effect correction. The multiple sclerosis patient group was slightly younger than the control group. Normalized Chao1 diversity was significantly lower in multiple sclerosis patients than controls, suggesting substantial peripheral T-cell clonal expansion. Patients showed significantly higher frequencies than controls for five TRBV segments, among them TRBV5-6, TRBV5-1 and TRBV20-1.

To demonstrate the VDJtools post-analysis software, the study profiled TCR beta repertoires from the peripheral blood of about a dozen young patients with multiple sclerosis. The multiple sclerosis patients were children and adolescents between roughly 6 and 17 years of age. Libraries were made using PCR. TCRdb names Illumina HiSeq 2500 as the instrument used. To reduce PCR and sequencing biases, unique molecular identifiers were incorporated into the TCR beta cDNA libraries. Every 1 to 10 million input T cells yielded approximately 500,000 cDNA molecules, meaning each molecule approximated one T cell. Patient libraries were prepared and sequenced with the same protocol used for the earlier healthy control dataset. Within a given batch, samples were prepared together, multiplexed and sequenced on the same HiSeq lane. The source study handled its data this way. MIGEC handled the raw barcoded reads, throwing out single-read molecular identifier groups before consensus assembly and CDR3 extraction. VDJtools was used for post-analysis of the clonotype tables, with diversity normalized by down-sampling every dataset to the smallest sample size. In repertoire overlap clustering, CDR3 amino acid sequences, but not nucleotide sequences, were matched to correct batch-related cross-sample contamination. The public reads were reprocessed in TCRdb via fastp at Q25 and MiXCR, keeping in-frame beta chains. Rows with a matching CDR3 protein are joined into one entry that keeps the most common DNA and genes. In this record, the V and J calls reflect TCRdb's handling and not the investigators' own analysis. Here the sample has 380,000 or so distinct CDR3 sequences; approximately 38% occur a single time. The ten largest clonotypes hold around an eighth of the sample.

The chain is made from TRBV7-9 and TRBJ1-1; TRBD1 matches 11 bases in the middle. The sequencing sample was made of blood. The receptor was isolated from a girl aged 10-17 years with multiple sclerosis. The CDR3 region: CASSQPGQGDANTEAFF. Here is the DNA: TGTGCCAGCAGCCAACCGGGACAGGGGGACGCGAACACTGAAGCTTTCTTT.